A single sample is the source of the 5 T cell receptor beta chains below, sequenced in a study of cytomegalovirus exposure and HLA in healthy donors. The study ran its PCR with 60 Vbeta and 13 Jbeta primers. The assay was immunoSEQ multiplex PCR, and TCRdb's table has in-frame clones only and misses some. The data show more than 140,000 clones, roughly four fifths seen once. Sequenced input: PBMCs. The source of these receptors is a man in his late teens or twenties in good health and CMV-seropositive.

The chain couples TRBV4-1 to TRBJ2-1; TRBD1 matches at 9 bases. This CDR3 region has 16 residues. Germline trimming cut 1 base from V and 8 bases from J; bases unmatched to any gene: 9. CDR1 is MGHRA, CDR2 YSYEKL, per germline. DNA of the CDR3: TGCGCCAGCAGCCAAGCTACAGGGGGCGTAAACTATGAGCAGTTCTTC. It translates to CASSQATGGVNYEQFF.

The chain has TRBV5-1 and TRBJ2-5, with TRBD2 matching over 7 bases. Trimming at V came to 0 bases and at J to 2 bases, leaving 13 bases not matched to a gene. The CDR3 has 18 amino acids. The germline V gene encodes CDR1 SGHRS and CDR2 YFSETQ. CDR3 DNA: TGCGCCAGCAGCTTGGCCGTACGGATGGGCGGGAGACAAGAGACCCAGTACTTC. Translated: CASSLAVRMGGRQETQYF.

The V gene is TRBV10-2, the J gene TRBJ2-7; 8 bases align to TRBD1. Germline values: CDR1 WSHSY, CDR2 SAAADI. J lost 4 bases, V lost 3 bases, and 8 bases had no gene match. This CDR3 is built from 15 residues. The CDR3 DNA follows: TGCGCCAGCAGTGATAGGACAGGGCCCTATTACGAGCAGTACTTC. It yields the protein CASSDRTGPYYEQYF.

The rearrangement uses TRBV7-9 and TRBJ2-7, with 9 bases aligning to TRBD1. Germline trimming cut 5 bases from V and 5 bases from J; bases unmatched to any gene: 13. The CDR3 is made up of 16 amino acids. Germline CDR1 is SEHNR and CDR2 is FQNEAQ (reference sequence). The CDR3 spells CASSRPTSTGGNEQYF. The CDR3 coding sequence is TGTGCCAGCAGCCGCCCTACCTCGACAGGGGGTAACGAGCAGTACTTC.

This sequence joins TRBV10-3 and TRBJ1-5, with 8 bases that match TRBD1. CDR3 length: 14 residues. The ends lost 10 bases at V and 3 bases at J; junction bases unmatched: 8. Germline loops: CDR1 ENHRY, CDR2 SYGVKD. CDR3 coding DNA: TGTGCCACCTCAGGGGGCCCTTCCAATCAGCCCCAGCATTTT. Translating it yields CATSGGPSNQPQHF.